This T cell receptor (beta chain) was identified in a study of blood T cell repertoires in COVID-19. The wider study: Acute and convalescent COVID-19 specimens originated in the United States, Italy and Spain. PBMCs, B-cell-depleted T cells, or T cells provided the cDNA or gDNA that made up the material.

In the original workflow: From reference gene primer amplification, estimates of nucleated cell counts were derived. Sequenced by immunoSEQ multiplex PCR; TCRdb stores in-frame clones only, minus some. The DNA was the basis for D and trimming; V, J and clone size are from that table. The data show a few hundred thousand clones, with 90% seen just once and approximately 4% held by the top ten. Trimming shortened V by 1 base and J by 4 bases, and 8 bases separated the two germline ends. Germline V gives CDR1 MNHNS, CDR2 SASEGT. This CDR3 has 13 residues. This chain connects TRBV6-1 to TRBJ2-7; possible D gene TRBD1, 5 bases. Sequencing was performed on peripheral blood. The sequence was collected from a woman in her thirties or forties with acute or convalescent COVID-19. In nucleotides, the CDR3 is TGTGCCAGCAGTGAAGGACAGATATACGAGCAGTACGTC. Encoded protein: CASSEGQIYEQYV.